The 20 T cell receptor beta chains in this list originate from one sample, sequenced in a study of shared clonotypes between healthy human individuals. The protocol was immunoSEQ multiplex PCR, while the TCRdb copy is restricted to in-frame clones and leaves out a portion. The sample lists roughly 1,500,000 clones, 98% to 99% occurring once. The specimen sequenced was naive CD4+ T cells sorted from blood. Subset here: CD45RA+ positively selected. The receptors here all came from a man aged 30 to 39 in good health.

J is TRBJ2-7 and V is TRBV11-3; D is undetermined. This CDR3 comprises 12 residues. Germline CDR1 reads SGHNT; CDR2 reads YENEEA. Trimming took 3 bases from V and 6 from J, leaving 9 bases between them. Here the CDR3 reads CASSFLEGEQYF. The CDR3 nucleotides are TGTGCCAGCAGCTTCCTAGAAGGCGAGCAGTACTTC.

This clone was found once. This chain joins TRBV14 and TRBJ1-1; D not certain. Germline assignment: CDR1 SGHDN and CDR2 FVKESK. The CDR3 runs 14 residues. V gave up 0 bases and J gave up 5 bases, with 10 bases separating them. CDR3 nucleotides: TGTGCCAGCAGCCAAGAGATCCGCGGGACTGAAGCTTTCTTT. Translated, it gives CASSQEIRGTEAFF.

The sample holds a few counts of this clone. Other DNA sequences in the sample encode the same CDR3. This sequence joins TRBV7-9 and TRBJ2-3; no clear D gene. Looked up from germline, CDR1 is SEHNR and CDR2 is FQNEAQ (reference sequence). With 1 base removed from V and 1 base from J, the gap between germline ends came to 3 bases. This CDR3 comprises 13 residues. CDR3 nucleotides: TGTGCCAGCAGCTTAGGAGGCACAGATACGCAGTATTTT. It codes for CASSLGGTDTQYF.

CDR3 amino acids: CASSPRTANTEAFF. The CDR3 DNA reads as TGCGCCAGCAGCCCTCGGACAGCGAACACTGAAGCTTTCTTT. This chain links TRBV5-1 with TRBJ1-1, with D possibly being TRBD1 (6 bases). CDR1 and CDR2 from the germline V gene are SGHRS and YFSETQ. The V gene lost 4 bases and the J gene lost 1 base, with 11 bases spanning the gap. The length of the CDR3 is 14 residues.

Only one count was recorded for this clone. The chain carries TRBV15 and TRBJ2-5; the match to TRBD2 covers 8 bases. Trimming removed 6 bases from V and 0 bases from J; junction bases left unmatched: 3. From germline, CDR1 is LNHNV and CDR2 YYDKDF (reference sequence). This CDR3 has 14 amino acids. CDR3 in DNA: TGTGCCACCAGACTAGCGGATCACCAAGAGACCCAGTACTTC. This sequence encodes CATRLADHQETQYF.

The gene calls are TRBV25-1 and TRBJ2-2; possible D gene TRBD2, 6 bases. The CDR3 totals 14 residues. V shed 5 bases and J shed 8 bases, with 15 bases lying between them. The germline V gene has CDR1 MGHDK and CDR2 SYGVNS. The chain's CDR3 is CASSPGGRPGELFF. CDR3 DNA sequence: TGTGCCAGCAGTCCCGGGGGAAGGCCTGGGGAGCTGTTTTTT.

The chain employs TRBV19 and TRBJ1-5; TRBD1 matches at 9 bases. The CDR3 loop spans 14 amino acids. The germline CDR1 and CDR2 sequences are LNHDA and SQIVND (reference sequence). J was trimmed by 1 base and V by 7 bases; bases with no gene match: 2. The chain's CDR3 is CASTGTGSNQPQHF. DNA of the CDR3: TGTGCCAGTACCGGGACAGGGAGCAATCAGCCCCAGCATTTT. Full variable domain (remainder filled in from reference TRBV19 and TRBJ1-5): DGGITQSPKYLFRKEGQNVTLSCEQNLNHDAMYWYRQDPGQGLRLIYYSQIVNDFQKGDIAEGYSVSREKKESFPLTVTSAQKNPTAFYLCASTGTGSNQPQHFGDGTRLSIL.

The chain uses TRBV27 and TRBJ2-1; no definite D call. The V gene's germline CDR1 is MNHEY and CDR2 SMNVEV (reference sequence). The CDR3 totals 15 residues. V dropped 6 bases and J dropped 3 bases, with 15 bases sitting between them. The DNA for the CDR3 is TGTGCCAGCAGGAGATTTGGCGCGGACTACAATGAGCAGTTCTTC. Amino acids: CASRRFGADYNEQFF.

The rearrangement joins TRBV18 to TRBJ2-5; 8 nucleotides line up with TRBD2. Germline V lookup: CDR1 KGHSH, CDR2 LQKENI. Germline trimming cut 0 bases from V and 7 bases from J; bases unmatched to any gene: 10. This CDR3 is 16 amino acids long. The CDR3 bases are TGTGCCAGCTCACCACCGCCAGCGGGAGCTGGGGGGACCCAGTACTTC. Its translation: CASSPPPAGAGGTQYF.

The V call is TRBV6-1, the J call TRBJ1-2, with D possibly matching TRBD1 (6 bases). V lost 6 bases and J 4 bases, leaving 18 bases between the germline ends. The CDR3 is 15 residues long. Looked up from germline, CDR1 is MNHNS and CDR2 is SASEGT. The CDR3, as DNA: TGTGCCAGCAGCCATACAGGGCGCGGGAGCTATGGCTACACCTTC. Its translation: CASSHTGRGSYGYTF.

This sequence joins TRBV7-9 and TRBJ2-5, with 15 bases identical to TRBD2. V lost 6 bases and J lost 6; bases outside the gene matches: 8. The CDR3 has 16 amino acids. Germline V CDR1 and CDR2: SEHNR, FQNEAQ (reference sequence). This CDR3 is CASSHFGTSGRQTQYF. The CDR3 DNA reads TGTGCCAGCAGTCACTTCGGGACTAGCGGGAGGCAGACCCAGTACTTC.

J is TRBJ2-7 and V is TRBV18; D unresolved. The germline gives CDR1 KGHSH, CDR2 LQKENI. The CDR3 length is 14 residues. Trimming took off 3 bases at V and 3 bases at J, with 12 bases between the two ends. The CDR3 sequence: CASSPPDTFYEQYF. CDR3 DNA sequence: TGTGCCAGCTCACCCCCCGACACCTTCTACGAGCAGTACTTC.

Only one count was recorded for this clone. The rearrangement joins TRBV5-6 to TRBJ2-7; D remains ambiguous. CDR3 length: 14 residues. Germline loops: CDR1 SGHDT, CDR2 YYEEEE. V was clipped by 3 bases and J by 4 bases, with 14 bases between them. CDR3 coding DNA: TGTGCCAGCAGCTCTGGCCCAGCGCCGTACGAGCAGTACTTC. Its translation is CASSSGPAPYEQYF.

The gene calls are TRBV5-4 and TRBJ2-7; a possible D gene is TRBD2 (6 bases). The germline V gene has CDR1 SGHNT and CDR2 YYREEE (reference sequence). There are 15 residues in the CDR3. Trimming removed 5 bases at V and 0 bases at J, with 15 bases between. Here the CDR3 reads CASSPSGGPSYEQYF. In DNA form, the CDR3 reads TGTGCCAGCAGTCCGAGCGGAGGGCCCTCCTACGAGCAGTACTTC.

The chain is built from TRBV11-2 and TRBJ2-5, with a possible D match to TRBD2 (6 bases). CDR1 is SGHAT, CDR2 FQNNGV, per germline. The length of the CDR3 is 14 residues. The V and J ends lost 5 bases and 5 bases respectively, with 15 bases between them. CDR3 protein: CASSAGTVGETQYF. CDR3 nucleotide sequence: TGTGCCAGCAGCGCTGGGACTGTCGGGGAGACCCAGTACTTC.

This chain joins TRBV5-4 and TRBJ2-1; D remains ambiguous. Germline V CDR1 and CDR2: SGHNT, YYREEE (reference sequence). The CDR3 is 15 residues long. Trimming removed 3 bases at V and 0 bases at J, with 10 bases between. The CDR3 DNA is TGTGCCAGCAGCTCCGATGTAAGCTCCTACAATGAGCAGTTCTTC. Protein product: CASSSDVSSYNEQFF.

The rearrangement uses TRBV25-1 and TRBJ2-5, with TRBD1 matching 11 bases. The CDR3 has 16 amino acids. V dropped 8 bases and J dropped 5; count of bases not matched to a gene: 13. CDR1 and CDR2 (germline): MGHDK, SYGVNS. The CDR3 sequence is CASALPGQGARETQYF. The CDR3 DNA is TGTGCCAGCGCCCTCCCCGGACAGGGGGCGAGGGAGACCCAGTACTTC.

The gene calls are TRBV6-5 and TRBJ1-2, with 10 positions matching TRBD1. Germline V lookup: CDR1 MNHEY, CDR2 SVGAGI. V shed 2 bases, J shed 4 bases, and the junction held 7 bases outside the gene matches. The CDR3 totals 16 residues. This chain's CDR3 is CASSYRGGQGSYGYTF. CDR3 nucleotides: TGTGCCAGCAGTTACAGGGGGGGACAGGGGAGCTATGGCTACACCTTC.

The CDR3 here is CASSLDSFSNQPQHF. As DNA, the CDR3 is TGTGCCAGCAGCTTAGATTCCTTTTCCAATCAGCCCCAGCATTTT. The chain is built from TRBV11-2 and TRBJ1-5; D is uncertain. CDR1 is SGHAT, CDR2 FQNNGV, per germline. V was clipped by 0 bases and J by 3 bases, with 9 bases between them. The length of the CDR3 is 15 residues.

The V call is TRBV11-3, the J call TRBJ2-3, with 9 bases aligning to TRBD2. This CDR3 has 17 residues. The germline V gene has CDR1 SGHNT and CDR2 YENEEA. The V and J ends lost 4 bases and 0 bases, in that order; junction bases with no gene match: 8. DNA of the CDR3: TGTGCCAGCAGCTACCCCCCTAGCGGGACTAGCACAGATACGCAGTATTTT. Translating gives CASSYPPSGTSTDTQYF.